The TCR beta chain described here comes from a study of blood T cell repertoires in COVID-19. Study details: Italy, Spain and the United States were the sources of the convalescent and acute COVID-19 samples. The analysed material was cDNA or gDNA that came from T cells, B-cell-depleted T cells, or PBMCs.

The CDR3 extends over 13 amino acids. Germline assignment: CDR1 MNHEY and CDR2 SMNVEV (reference sequence). V lost 6 bases and J lost 8; bases outside the gene matches: 6. Under the authors' procedure: Reference gene primer amplification gave estimated nucleated cell counts. Using immunoSEQ multiplex PCR, the repertoire was profiled, and TCRdb retains in-frame clones only, with some absent. D and trimming were read from the DNA, whereas the V and J calls and clone size are those reported in that table. The sample carries 200,000 or so clones, around four fifths recorded once. The receptor's source is a human donor in a cohort sampled during active COVID-19. The chain carries TRBV27 and TRBJ1-2, with 10 bases matching TRBD1. Sample: peripheral blood. The CDR3: CASRPGTGVGYTF. The CDR3 DNA is TGTGCCAGCAGGCCCGGGACAGGGGTCGGCTACACCTTC.